These 20 T cell receptor beta chains were all obtained from the same sample, sequenced in a study of T cell changes during pregnancy in multiple sclerosis. Repertoires were generated with immunoSEQ multiplex PCR, while TCRdb's copy carries only in-frame clones and drops some. The table has more than 90,000 clones, around 90% seen once. The sequenced sample was peripheral blood, obtained in the third trimester of pregnancy. Every receptor here comes from a female donor with multiple sclerosis, enrolled in a pregnancy study.

The rearrangement uses TRBV30 and TRBJ1-1; no firm D call. In germline, CDR1 is GTSNPN, CDR2 SVGIG (reference sequence). This CDR3 comprises 13 residues. Trimming cost V 0 bases and J 1 base, with 6 bases left between them. The DNA of the CDR3 is TGTGCCTGGAGTGTCGGGTGGAACACTGAAGCTTTCTTT. Protein product: CAWSVGWNTEAFF.

The chain is built from TRBV11-3 and TRBJ2-5, with TRBD1 matching over 7 bases. The CDR3 runs 15 residues. The ends lost 5 bases at V and 0 bases at J; junction bases unmatched: 6. The germline gives CDR1 SGHNT, CDR2 YENEEA. CDR3 protein: CASSRGPGYQETQYF. The CDR3, as DNA: TGTGCCAGCAGCAGGGGGCCCGGGTACCAAGAGACCCAGTACTTC.

CDR3 loop: CASSRTSGGPQETQYF. CDR3 sequence (DNA): TGTGCCAGCAGCCGGACTAGCGGGGGCCCCCAAGAGACCCAGTACTTC. The J gene is TRBJ2-5, the V gene TRBV5-4; 13 bases align to TRBD2. The V gene end was trimmed by 4 bases and the J gene end by 1 base; junction bases not matched to a gene: 4. Germline V lookup: CDR1 SGHNT, CDR2 YYREEE (reference sequence). The CDR3 spans 16 residues.

The chain carries TRBV9 and TRBJ2-5, with TRBD2 matching 12 bases. This CDR3 is built from 17 residues. The junction had 8 bases not matched to a gene; V was cut back by 0 bases and J by 5 bases. Germline V gene sequence: CDR1 SGDLS, CDR2 YYNGEE. This chain's CDR3 is CASSVGTSGTAGETQYF. CDR3 DNA sequence: TGTGCCAGCAGCGTAGGGACTAGCGGGACGGCGGGCGAGACCCAGTACTTC.

The chain uses TRBV5-6 and TRBJ1-6; D not resolved. The V gene lost 1 base and the J gene lost 9 bases, with 17 bases spanning the gap. The CDR3 runs to 16 residues. Germline V gene sequence: CDR1 SGHDT, CDR2 YYEEEE. This chain's CDR3 is CASSLNPEPGGSPLHF. The CDR3 DNA reads TGTGCCAGCAGCTTGAACCCAGAGCCCGGAGGTTCACCCCTCCACTTT.

CDR3 amino acids: CASSLFGSGRSYNEQFF. Here the CDR3 DNA reads TGTGCCAGCAGTTTATTCGGTAGCGGGAGATCCTACAATGAGCAGTTCTTC. V is TRBV28 and J is TRBJ2-1, with 9 bases fitting TRBD2. With V trimmed by 1 base and J by 1 base, 5 bases remained unmatched. CDR3 length equals 17 residues. Germline loops: CDR1 MDHEN, CDR2 SYDVKM.

The rearrangement links TRBV7-2 to TRBJ1-1; the D is unclear. The CDR3 is 15 residues long. V shed 5 bases and J shed 0 bases, with 13 bases lying between them. Germline CDR1 reads SGHTA; CDR2 reads FQGNSA. This CDR3 reads CASSPRGGMNTEAFF. The CDR3, as DNA: TGTGCCAGCAGCCCCCGCGGAGGGATGAACACTGAAGCTTTCTTT.

The gene calls are TRBV9 and TRBJ1-2; weak D call: TRBD1 (5 bases). The length of the CDR3 is 14 residues. Germline CDR1 and CDR2: SGDLS and YYNGEE. V was clipped by 3 bases and J by 5 bases, with 14 bases between them. The CDR3 loop reads CASSARGIEYGYTF. The CDR3 nucleotides are TGTGCCAGCAGCGCTAGGGGAATTGAGTATGGCTACACCTTC.

This chain joins TRBV5-1 and TRBJ2-1; D possibly corresponds to TRBD2 (6 bases). This CDR3 has 14 amino acids. From germline, CDR1 is SGHRS and CDR2 YFSETQ. The V end lost 3 bases, the J end lost 5 bases, and 12 bases lay between the germline ends. CDR3: CASSSPGLHNEQFF. For the CDR3, the DNA is TGCGCCAGCAGCTCCCCGGGACTTCACAATGAGCAGTTCTTC. Drawing the rest from reference TRBV5-1 and TRBJ2-1, the complete variable domain is KAGVTQTPRYLIKTRGQQVTLSCSPISGHRSVSWYQQTPGQGLQFLFEYFSETQRNKGNFPGRFSGRQFSNSRSEMNVSTLELGDSALYLCASSSPGLHNEQFFGPGTRLTVL.

This clone came up once. This chain uses TRBV5-5 with TRBJ1-1; D might be TRBD1 (6 bases). Germline-derived CDR1 and CDR2 are SGHKS and YYEKEE (reference sequence). Trimming took 0 bases from V and 8 from J, leaving 17 bases between them. This CDR3 contains 15 residues. CDR3 sequence reads: CASSLAAVAQGEAFF. The CDR3 DNA sequence: TGTGCCAGCAGCTTGGCGGCCGTGGCGCAGGGGGAAGCTTTCTTT.

J is TRBJ1-5 and V is TRBV5-1; D is perhaps TRBD1 (5 bases). This CDR3 contains 15 residues. V was trimmed by 4 bases and J by 7 bases, leaving 18 bases between them. The germline gives CDR1 SGHRS, CDR2 YFSETQ. CDR3 nucleotides: TGCGCCAGCAGCGCGACGGCAGGGTTAGGACAGCCCCAGCATTTT. It encodes CASSATAGLGQPQHF.

The V call is TRBV15, the J call TRBJ2-5; 7 bases are shared with TRBD2. The length of the CDR3 is 14 residues. V trimming: 3 bases; J trimming: 7 bases; junction bases outside the gene matches: 8. Germline V CDR1 and CDR2: LNHNV, YYDKDF (reference sequence). The CDR3 nucleotides read TGTGCCACCAGCAGGGGAGGGGAAGAATTGACCCAGTACTTC. This translates into CATSRGGEELTQYF.

This clone was recorded only once. CDR3 sequence (DNA): TGCGCCAGCAGCTTGGCAGGCCGGGGGACCATCCAAGAGACCCAGTACTTC. Translating it yields CASSLAGRGTIQETQYF. This chain links TRBV5-1 with TRBJ2-5, with D perhaps matching TRBD2 (6 bases). V lost 0 bases, J lost 1 base, and 16 bases lay in between. Germline V CDR1 and CDR2: SGHRS, YFSETQ. There are 17 residues in the CDR3.

This clone was counted a few times. The V gene is TRBV7-9, the J gene TRBJ1-1; a weak D match, TRBD1 (5 bases). Germline V lookup: CDR1 SEHNR, CDR2 FQNEAQ (reference sequence). Trimming shortened V by 1 base and J by 3 bases, and 12 bases separated the two germline ends. The CDR3 contains 15 residues. The CDR3 sequence: CASSLGAREDTEAFF. The CDR3 region has the DNA TGTGCCAGCAGCTTAGGGGCCAGGGAAGACACTGAAGCTTTCTTT.

J is TRBJ2-7 and V is TRBV11-2, with D unclear. From germline, CDR1 is SGHAT and CDR2 FQNNGV. This CDR3 has 13 amino acids. V lost 5 bases and J lost 6, with 14 bases in between. CDR3 sequence reads: CASSQPTVAEQYF. The CDR3 region has the DNA TGTGCCAGCAGCCAACCTACAGTCGCCGAGCAGTACTTC.

The J gene is TRBJ2-1, the V gene TRBV5-1; TRBD2 aligns across 11 bases. The CDR3 runs to 15 residues. The trim removed 3 bases at V and 7 bases at J, leaving 6 bases unmatched. Germline V gene sequence: CDR1 SGHRS, CDR2 YFSETQ. CDR3 protein: CASSSTSGSFNEQFF. CDR3 DNA sequence: TGCGCCAGCAGCTCTACTAGCGGGAGTTTTAATGAGCAGTTCTTC.

The chain recombines TRBV6-5 with TRBJ2-2; 7 bases align to TRBD1. The J segment lost 1 base and the V segment lost 7 bases, leaving 3 bases of the junction unmatched. Germline assignment: CDR1 MNHEY and CDR2 SVGAGI. The CDR3 has 14 residues. The CDR3 coding sequence is TGTGCCAGCACCGACAGGGTGAACACCGGGGAGCTGTTTTTT. This translates into CASTDRVNTGELFF.

This chain joins TRBV6-6 and TRBJ1-5; D gene unclear. The CDR3 runs 13 residues. The V gene lost 6 bases and the J gene lost 2 bases, with 8 bases spanning the gap. Germline V gene lookup returns CDR1 MNHNY and CDR2 SVGAGI (reference sequence). The CDR3 nucleotides are TGTGCCAGCAGGGGAGGTGGCAATCAGCCCCAGCATTTT. This encodes CASRGGGNQPQHF.

This sequence joins TRBV12-5 and TRBJ2-7, with D perhaps TRBD2 (6 bases). Trimming took 8 bases from V and 0 from J, leaving 8 bases between them. CDR1 and CDR2 from the germline V gene are LGHNT and FRNRAP. This CDR3 region has 12 residues. CDR3 loop: CASYSGSYEQYF. CDR3 in DNA: TGTGCTAGTTATAGCGGCTCCTACGAGCAGTACTTC.

This clone was observed once. V gene TRBV5-6 combines with J gene TRBJ1-2; a weak D match, TRBD1 (5 bases). Germline V gene data show CDR1 as SGHDT and CDR2 as YYEEEE. V was cut by 0 bases and J by 6 bases, with 9 bases left in between. The CDR3 loop spans 13 amino acids. CDR3 region: CASSLAGRHGYTF. The DNA for the CDR3 is TGTGCCAGCAGCTTGGCAGGGAGGCATGGCTACACCTTC.